Listed below are T cell receptor beta chains from one sample, sequenced in a study of cytomegalovirus exposure and HLA in healthy donors. This table comes from immunoSEQ multiplex PCR, and its TCRdb copy is limited to in-frame clones, with some not included. This repertoire shows roughly 190,000 clones, about 89% found once; its top ten account for 6.5% to 7.5%. Material: PBMCs. All receptors derive from a young man in good health and CMV-seropositive. CDR3s include the opening cysteine and the closing phenylalanine or tryptophan. D genes are given only for firm matches.

v_gene	d_gene	j_gene	CDR3aa
TRBV4-1	-	TRBJ2-2	CASSHVGTDTGELFF
TRBV6-5	TRBD1	TRBJ1-6	CASSYYGTVHSPLHF
TRBV29-1	TRBD2	TRBJ2-3	CSVRGGAGDTQYF
TRBV7-9	-	TRBJ2-1	CASSLSRSWDEQFF
TRBV9	-	TRBJ1-1	CASSVVGDADTEAFF
TRBV4-2	-	TRBJ1-1	CASSSLEANTEAFF
TRBV18	-	TRBJ1-4	CASSPRGSNEKLFF
TRBV5-6	-	TRBJ1-2	CASSLAKFGGAGDVYGYTF
TRBV7-9	-	TRBJ2-5	CASSLVGRIQETQYF
TRBV4-1	-	TRBJ1-3	CASSLLRQGPWDTIYF
TRBV27	-	TRBJ1-2	CASSPYGARGYTF
TRBV25-1	-	TRBJ2-1	CASSEVPASRGQFF
TRBV11-3	-	TRBJ1-1	CASSLEGHSNTEAFF
TRBV30	-	TRBJ1-2	CAWSRGDGYTF
TRBV28	-	TRBJ2-3	CASSQTPDSTDTQYF
TRBV5-1	-	TRBJ2-2	CANSGVTYTGELFF
TRBV11-2	TRBD1	TRBJ2-3	CASSQGGTGWTTDTQYF
TRBV5-1	-	TRBJ2-7	CASSADGSYEQYF
TRBV6-1	-	TRBJ1-5	CASSFFRQPQHF
TRBV16	-	TRBJ2-1	CASSLTKGDYNEQFF
TRBV4-1	TRBD2	TRBJ2-7	CASSPLSGAWSYEQYF
TRBV11-1	TRBD1	TRBJ2-1	CASRGWTGSANEQFF
TRBV7-2	-	TRBJ1-3	CASSPNLSGNTIYF
TRBV28	-	TRBJ2-6	CASSTYSGALAGANVLTF
TRBV9	TRBD2	TRBJ2-7	CASSVGGAAGEQYF
TRBV19	-	TRBJ1-2	CASSMGRQGGGYGYTF
TRBV29-1	-	TRBJ2-7	CSVDGSKSYEQYF
TRBV6-6	-	TRBJ2-1	CASNRDFNEQFF
TRBV27	TRBD1	TRBJ2-3	CASSPQGAGVTDTQYF
TRBV4-3	-	TRBJ2-2	CASSQDFTGELFF
TRBV28	-	TRBJ1-1	CASSLTKGFNTEAFF
TRBV6-8	-	TRBJ2-7	CASSGGLQGFNEQYF
TRBV4-2	-	TRBJ2-3	CASSQVPGRIDTQYF
TRBV19	-	TRBJ2-7	CASSPLRGSEQYF
TRBV7-8	-	TRBJ2-7	CASSLYQGPSYEQYF
TRBV7-2	-	TRBJ2-1	CASSLPPRYNEQFF
TRBV6-5	TRBD2	TRBJ2-1	CASSSPGGGVNEQFF
TRBV7-9	-	TRBJ1-2	CASGSYTF
TRBV25-1	-	TRBJ2-2	CASSDIPVTAGGTGELFF
TRBV2	-	TRBJ2-5	CASSVVGGFGETQYF
TRBV5-1	-	TRBJ2-7	CASSLDSSGDSTSYF
TRBV5-6	-	TRBJ1-3	CASSPGHPRNSGNTIYF